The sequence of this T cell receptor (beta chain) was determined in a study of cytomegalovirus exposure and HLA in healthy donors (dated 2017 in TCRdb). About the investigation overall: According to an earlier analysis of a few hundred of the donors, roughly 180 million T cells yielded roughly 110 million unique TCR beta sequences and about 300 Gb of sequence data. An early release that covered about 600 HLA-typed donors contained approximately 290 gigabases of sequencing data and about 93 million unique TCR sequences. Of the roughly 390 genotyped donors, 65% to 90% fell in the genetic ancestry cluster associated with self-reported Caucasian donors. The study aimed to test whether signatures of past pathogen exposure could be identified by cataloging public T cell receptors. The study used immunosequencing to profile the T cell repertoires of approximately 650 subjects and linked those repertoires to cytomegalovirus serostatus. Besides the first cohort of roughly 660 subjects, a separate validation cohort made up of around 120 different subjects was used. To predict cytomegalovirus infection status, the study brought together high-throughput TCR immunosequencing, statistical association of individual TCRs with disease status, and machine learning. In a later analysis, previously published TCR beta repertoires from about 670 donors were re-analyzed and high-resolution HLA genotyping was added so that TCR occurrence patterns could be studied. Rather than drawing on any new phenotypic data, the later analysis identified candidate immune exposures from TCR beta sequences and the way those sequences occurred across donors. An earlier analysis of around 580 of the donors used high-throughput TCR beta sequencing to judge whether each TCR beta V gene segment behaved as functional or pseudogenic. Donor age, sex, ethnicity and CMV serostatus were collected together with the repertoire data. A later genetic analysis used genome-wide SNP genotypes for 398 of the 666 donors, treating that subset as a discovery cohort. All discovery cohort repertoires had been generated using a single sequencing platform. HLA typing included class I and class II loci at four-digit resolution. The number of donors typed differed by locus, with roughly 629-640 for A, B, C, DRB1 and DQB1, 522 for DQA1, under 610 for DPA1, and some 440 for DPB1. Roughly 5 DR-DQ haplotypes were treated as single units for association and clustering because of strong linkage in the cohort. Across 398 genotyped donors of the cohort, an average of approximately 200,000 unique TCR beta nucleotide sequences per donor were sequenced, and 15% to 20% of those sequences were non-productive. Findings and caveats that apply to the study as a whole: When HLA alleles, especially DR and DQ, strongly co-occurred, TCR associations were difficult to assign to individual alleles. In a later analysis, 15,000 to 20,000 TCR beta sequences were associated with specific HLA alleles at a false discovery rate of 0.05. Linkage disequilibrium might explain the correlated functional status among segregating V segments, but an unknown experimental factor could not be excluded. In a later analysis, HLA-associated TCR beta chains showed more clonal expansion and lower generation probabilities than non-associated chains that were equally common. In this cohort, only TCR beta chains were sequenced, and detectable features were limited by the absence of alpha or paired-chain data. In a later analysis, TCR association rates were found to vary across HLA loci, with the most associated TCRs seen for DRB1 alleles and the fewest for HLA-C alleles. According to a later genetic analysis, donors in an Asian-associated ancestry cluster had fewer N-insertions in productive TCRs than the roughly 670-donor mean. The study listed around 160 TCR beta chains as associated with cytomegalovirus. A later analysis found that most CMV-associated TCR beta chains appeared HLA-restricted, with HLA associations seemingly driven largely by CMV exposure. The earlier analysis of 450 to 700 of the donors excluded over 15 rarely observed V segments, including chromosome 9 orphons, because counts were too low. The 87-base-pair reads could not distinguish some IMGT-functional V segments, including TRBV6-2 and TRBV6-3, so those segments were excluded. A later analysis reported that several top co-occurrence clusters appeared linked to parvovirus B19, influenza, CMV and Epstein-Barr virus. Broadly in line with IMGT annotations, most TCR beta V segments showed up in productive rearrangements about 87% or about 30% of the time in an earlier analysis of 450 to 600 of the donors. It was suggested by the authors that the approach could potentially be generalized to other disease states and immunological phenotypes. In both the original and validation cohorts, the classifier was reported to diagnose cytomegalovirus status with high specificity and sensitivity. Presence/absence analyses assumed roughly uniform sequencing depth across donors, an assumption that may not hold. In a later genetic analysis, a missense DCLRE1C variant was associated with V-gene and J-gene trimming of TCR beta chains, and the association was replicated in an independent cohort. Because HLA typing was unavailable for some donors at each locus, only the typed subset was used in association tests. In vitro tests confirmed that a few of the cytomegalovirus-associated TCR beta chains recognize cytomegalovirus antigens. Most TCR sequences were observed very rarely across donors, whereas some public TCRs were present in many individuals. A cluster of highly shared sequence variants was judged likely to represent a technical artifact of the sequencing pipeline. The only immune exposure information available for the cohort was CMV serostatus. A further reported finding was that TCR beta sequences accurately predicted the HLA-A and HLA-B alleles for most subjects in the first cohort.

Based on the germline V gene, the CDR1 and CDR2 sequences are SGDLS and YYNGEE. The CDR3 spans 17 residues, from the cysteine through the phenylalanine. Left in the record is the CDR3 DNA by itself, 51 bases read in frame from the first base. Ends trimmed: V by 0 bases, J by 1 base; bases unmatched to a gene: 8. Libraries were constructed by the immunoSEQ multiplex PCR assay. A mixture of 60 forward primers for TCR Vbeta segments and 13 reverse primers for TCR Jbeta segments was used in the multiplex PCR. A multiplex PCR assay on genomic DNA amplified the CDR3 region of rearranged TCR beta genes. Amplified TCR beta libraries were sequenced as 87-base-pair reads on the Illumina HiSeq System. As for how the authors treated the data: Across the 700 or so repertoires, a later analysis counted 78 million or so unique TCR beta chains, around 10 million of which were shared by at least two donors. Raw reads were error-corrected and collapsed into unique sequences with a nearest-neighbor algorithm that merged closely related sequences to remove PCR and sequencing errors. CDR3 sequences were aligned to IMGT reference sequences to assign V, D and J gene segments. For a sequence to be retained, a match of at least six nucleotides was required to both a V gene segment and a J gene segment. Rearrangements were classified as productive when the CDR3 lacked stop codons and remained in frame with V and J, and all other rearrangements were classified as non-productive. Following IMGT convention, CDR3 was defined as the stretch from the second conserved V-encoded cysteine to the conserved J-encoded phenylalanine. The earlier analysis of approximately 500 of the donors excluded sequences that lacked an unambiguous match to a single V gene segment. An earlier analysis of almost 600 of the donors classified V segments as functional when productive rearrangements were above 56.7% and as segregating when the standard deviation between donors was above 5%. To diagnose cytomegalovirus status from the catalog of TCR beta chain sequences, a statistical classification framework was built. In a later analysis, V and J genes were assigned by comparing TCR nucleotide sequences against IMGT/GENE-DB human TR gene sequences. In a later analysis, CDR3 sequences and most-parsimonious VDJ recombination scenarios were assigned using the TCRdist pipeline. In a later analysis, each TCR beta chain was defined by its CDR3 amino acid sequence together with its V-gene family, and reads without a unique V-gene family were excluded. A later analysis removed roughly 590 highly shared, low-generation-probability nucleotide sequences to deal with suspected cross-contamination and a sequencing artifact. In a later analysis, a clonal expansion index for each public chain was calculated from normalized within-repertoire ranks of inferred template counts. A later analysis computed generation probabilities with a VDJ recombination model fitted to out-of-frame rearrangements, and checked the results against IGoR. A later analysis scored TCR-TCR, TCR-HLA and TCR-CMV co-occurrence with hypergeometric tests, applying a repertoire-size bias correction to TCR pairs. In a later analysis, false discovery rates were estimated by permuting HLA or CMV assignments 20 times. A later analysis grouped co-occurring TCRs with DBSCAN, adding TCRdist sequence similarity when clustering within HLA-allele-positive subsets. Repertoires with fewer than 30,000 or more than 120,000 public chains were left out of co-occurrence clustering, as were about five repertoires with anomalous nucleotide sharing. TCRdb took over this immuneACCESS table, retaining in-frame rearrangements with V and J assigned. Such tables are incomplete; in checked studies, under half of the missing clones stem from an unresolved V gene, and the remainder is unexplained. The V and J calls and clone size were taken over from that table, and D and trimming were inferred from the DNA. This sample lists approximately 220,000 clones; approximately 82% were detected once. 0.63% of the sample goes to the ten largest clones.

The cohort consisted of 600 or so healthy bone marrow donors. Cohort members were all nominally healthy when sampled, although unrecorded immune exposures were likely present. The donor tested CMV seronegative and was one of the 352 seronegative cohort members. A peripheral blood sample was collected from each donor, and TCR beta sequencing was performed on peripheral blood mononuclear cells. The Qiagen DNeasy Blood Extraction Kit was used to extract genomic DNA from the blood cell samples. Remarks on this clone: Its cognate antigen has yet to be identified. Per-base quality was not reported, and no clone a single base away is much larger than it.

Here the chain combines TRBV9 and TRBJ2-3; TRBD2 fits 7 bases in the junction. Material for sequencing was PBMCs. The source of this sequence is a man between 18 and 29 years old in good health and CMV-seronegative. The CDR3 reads CASSVAGGAGRTDTQYF. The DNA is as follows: TGTGCCAGCAGCGTAGCCGGGGGAGCGGGACGCACAGATACGCAGTATTTT.